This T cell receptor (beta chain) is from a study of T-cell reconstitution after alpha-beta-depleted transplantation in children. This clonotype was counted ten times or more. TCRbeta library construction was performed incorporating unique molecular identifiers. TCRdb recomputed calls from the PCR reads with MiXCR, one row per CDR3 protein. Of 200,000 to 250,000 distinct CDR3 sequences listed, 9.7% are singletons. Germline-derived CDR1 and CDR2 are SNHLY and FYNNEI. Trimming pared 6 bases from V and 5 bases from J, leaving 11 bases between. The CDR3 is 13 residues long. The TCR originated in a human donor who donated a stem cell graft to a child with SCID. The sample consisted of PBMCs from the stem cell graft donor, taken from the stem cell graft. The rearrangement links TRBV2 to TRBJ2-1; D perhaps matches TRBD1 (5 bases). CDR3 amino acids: CASSWGPNNEQFF. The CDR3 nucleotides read TGTGCCAGCAGCTGGGGCCCAAACAATGAGCAGTTCTTC.